Listed here are 3 T cell receptor beta chains from one sample, sequenced in a study of CD8 T cells in ankylosing spondylitis. Study results and caveats: There was a TCR beta motif, made of several highly homologous variants, that appeared characteristic of ankylosing spondylitis blood.

These receptors have no identified antigens. MiXCR, run by TCRdb on the 5' RACE reads, gives a single entry per CDR3 protein. Here the sample spans roughly 450,000 distinct CDR3 sequences, roughly a quarter being singletons. Material: blood, either unsorted or a sorted T cell fraction (not recorded which). These receptors were collected from a male donor with ankylosing spondylitis.

This clonotype was seen a few times. The CDR3 protein is CASSLAGGSGNTIYF. The CDR3 region has the DNA TGTGCCAGCAGCTTAGCCGGGGGCTCTGGAAACACCATATATTTT. The chain combines TRBV7-6 with TRBJ1-3, with D possibly TRBD1 on 5 matching bases. Trimming took 0 bases from V and 0 from J, leaving 6 bases between them. Germline CDR1 reads SGHVS; CDR2 reads FNYEAQ. This CDR3 has 15 residues.

A few counts support this clonotype. V usage is TRBV3-1 and J usage is TRBJ1-1; the D gene is possibly TRBD1 (5 bases). This CDR3 has 15 residues. The V gene lost 0 bases and the J gene lost 3 bases, with 11 bases spanning the gap. Germline loops: CDR1 LGHDT, CDR2 YNNKEL (reference sequence). The CDR3 DNA reads TGTGCCAGCAGCCAAGATTCAGGGCCCCACACTGAAGCTTTCTTT. Protein product: CASSQDSGPHTEAFF.

This clonotype was found a few times. This rearrangement joins TRBV5-1 to TRBJ2-5; no clear D. Germline V lookup: CDR1 SGHRS, CDR2 YFSETQ. V was cut by 3 bases and J by 5 bases, with 11 bases left in between. The CDR3 runs 13 residues. CDR3 loop: CASSSGVGETQYF. The CDR3 DNA reads as TGCGCCAGCAGCTCAGGTGTCGGGGAGACCCAGTACTTC.